The sequence of this TCR beta chain was determined in a study of beta chain features in type 1 diabetes. Study results and limitations: In type 1 diabetes patients, VDJ junctions had fewer insertions; deletions at these junctions were more frequent. Type 1 diabetes patients had TCRB CDR3s that were shorter (moderately but significantly so) in all four CD4+ subsets. A possible short-template PCR bias applies equally to patients and controls.

Germline-derived CDR1 and CDR2 are MNHNY and SVGAGI (reference sequence). The CDR3 length is 13 residues. Trimming stripped 10 bases from V and 1 base from J, with 13 bases between. The whole isolated RNA underwent reverse transcription, so sequencing captured expressed TCRB transcripts. Sequenced by immunoSEQ multiplex PCR; TCRdb stores in-frame clones only, minus some. The repertoire consists of about 410,000 clones, with over 11% occurring once and the leading ten covering less than 0.04%. Markers CD45RO/CCR7/CD25/CD127/CD95/CD27 served to sort CD4+ naive, central memory, regulatory and stem cell-like memory cells. With respect to this clone: The antigen is undetermined.

The sequenced sample was naive CD4+ T cells from blood. The TCR originated in a young man in good health. This chain links TRBV6-6 with TRBJ2-5; no reliable D call. The CDR3 region is CATGATSQETQYF. CDR3 nucleotides: TGTGCCACCGGTGCCACCTCCCAAGAGACCCAGTACTTC.